This TCR beta chain was found in a study of OX40 agonist ivuxolimab in advanced cancers. Study in general: Patient treatment consisted of intravenous ivuxolimab administration every 2 weeks at 0.01 to 10 mg/kg. Partial responses, seen in three patients, involved one hepatocellular carcinoma and two cutaneous melanomas.

CDR1 and CDR2 (germline): KGHSH, LQKENI. This CDR3 is built from 17 residues. J was trimmed by 1 base and V by 3 bases; bases with no gene match: 7. Profiling relied on immunoSEQ multiplex PCR, and the TCRdb table lists in-frame clones only, not all of them. The sample has approximately 130,000 clones, about nine tenths seen once. Baseline, cycle 4 day 1, and cycle 7 day 1 were the blood sampling points. The TCR sequence derives from an adult with an advanced solid tumor such as melanoma, head and neck, liver or kidney cancer. Sequences were derived from CD4+ or CD8+ T cells sorted from blood, sampled in a trial of the OX40 agonist ivuxolimab. The chain has TRBV18 and TRBJ2-2; TRBD2 matches 8 bases. Here the CDR3 reads CASSPNTAGGNTGELFF. The CDR3 nucleotides read TGTGCCAGCTCACCGAACACGGCGGGAGGGAACACCGGGGAGCTGTTTTTT.